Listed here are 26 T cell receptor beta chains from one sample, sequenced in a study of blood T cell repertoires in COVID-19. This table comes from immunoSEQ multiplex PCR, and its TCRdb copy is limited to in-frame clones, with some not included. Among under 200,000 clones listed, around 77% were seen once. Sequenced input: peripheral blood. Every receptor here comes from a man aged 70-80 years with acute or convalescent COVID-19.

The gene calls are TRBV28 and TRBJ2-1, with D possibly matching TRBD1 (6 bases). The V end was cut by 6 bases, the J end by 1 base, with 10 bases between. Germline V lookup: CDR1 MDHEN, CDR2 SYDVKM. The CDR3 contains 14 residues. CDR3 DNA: TGTGCCAGCAGGGGACACCCATCCTACAATGAGCAGTTCTTC. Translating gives CASRGHPSYNEQFF.

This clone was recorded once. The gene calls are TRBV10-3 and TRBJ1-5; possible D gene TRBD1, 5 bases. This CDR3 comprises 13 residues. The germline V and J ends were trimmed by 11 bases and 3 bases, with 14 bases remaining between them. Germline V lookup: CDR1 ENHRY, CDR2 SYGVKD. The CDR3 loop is CAASDSYNQPQHF. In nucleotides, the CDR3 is TGTGCCGCTTCTGACAGCTACAATCAGCCCCAGCATTTT.

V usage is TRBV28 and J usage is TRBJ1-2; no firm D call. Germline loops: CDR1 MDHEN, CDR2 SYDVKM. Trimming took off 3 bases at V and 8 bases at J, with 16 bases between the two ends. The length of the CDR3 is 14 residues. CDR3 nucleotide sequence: TGTGCCAGCAGTTTGGGAAGCAAGCGGCCCGGCTACACCTTC. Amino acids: CASSLGSKRPGYTF.

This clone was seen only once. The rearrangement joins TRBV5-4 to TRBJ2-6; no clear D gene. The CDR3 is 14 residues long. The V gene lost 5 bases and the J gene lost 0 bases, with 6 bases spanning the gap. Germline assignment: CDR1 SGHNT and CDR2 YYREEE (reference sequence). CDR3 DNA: TGTGCCAGCAGAGCTCTCTCTGGGGCCAACGTCCTGACTTTC. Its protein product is CASRALSGANVLTF.

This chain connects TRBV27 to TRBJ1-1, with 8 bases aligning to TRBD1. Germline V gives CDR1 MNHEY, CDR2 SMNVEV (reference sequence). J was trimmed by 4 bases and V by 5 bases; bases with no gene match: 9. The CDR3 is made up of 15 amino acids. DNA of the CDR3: TGTGCCAGCAGTGCAGATACAGGGGGGGTCACTGAAGCTTTCTTT. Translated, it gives CASSADTGGVTEAFF.

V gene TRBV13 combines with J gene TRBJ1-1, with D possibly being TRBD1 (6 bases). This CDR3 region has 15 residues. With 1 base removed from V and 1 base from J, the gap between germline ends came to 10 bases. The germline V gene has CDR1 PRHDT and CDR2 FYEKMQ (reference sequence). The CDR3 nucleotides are TGTGCCAGCAGCTTAGACAGGGATCCGAACACTGAAGCTTTCTTT. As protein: CASSLDRDPNTEAFF. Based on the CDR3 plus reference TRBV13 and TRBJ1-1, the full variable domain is AAGVIQSPRHLIKEKRETATLKCYPIPRHDTVYWYQQGPGQDPQFLISFYEKMQSDKGSIPDRFSAQQFSDYHSELNMSSLELGDSALYFCASSLDRDPNTEAFFGQGTRLTVV.

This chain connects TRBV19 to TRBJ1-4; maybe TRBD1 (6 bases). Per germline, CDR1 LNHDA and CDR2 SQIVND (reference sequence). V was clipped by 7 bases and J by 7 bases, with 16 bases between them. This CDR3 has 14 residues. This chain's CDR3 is CASNRLGAGEKLFF. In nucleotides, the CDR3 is TGTGCCAGTAACCGCCTGGGGGCAGGTGAAAAACTGTTTTTT.

The chain's CDR3 is CAWNRRASGRGSRDTQYF. The CDR3, as DNA: TGTGCCTGGAACCGGCGGGCTAGCGGGAGAGGATCTCGAGATACGCAGTATTTT. The chain couples TRBV30 to TRBJ2-3, with TRBD2 matching 10 bases. This CDR3 is 18 amino acids long. Trimming removed 4 bases from V and 5 bases from J; junction bases left unmatched: 18. Germline CDR1 is GTSNPN and CDR2 is SVGIG (reference sequence).

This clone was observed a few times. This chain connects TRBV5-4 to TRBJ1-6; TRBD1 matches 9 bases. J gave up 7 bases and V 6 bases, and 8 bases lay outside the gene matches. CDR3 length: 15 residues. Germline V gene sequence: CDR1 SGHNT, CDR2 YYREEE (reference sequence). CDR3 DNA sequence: TGTGCCAGCACCCCACAGGGGGCTGGGAATTCACCCCTCCACTTT. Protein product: CASTPQGAGNSPLHF. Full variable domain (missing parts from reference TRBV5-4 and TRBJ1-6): ETGVTQSPTHLIKTRGQQVTLRCSSQSGHNTVSWYQQALGQGPQFIFQYYREEENGRGNFPPRFSGLQFPNYSSELNVNALELDDSALYLCASTPQGAGNSPLHFGNGTRLTVT.

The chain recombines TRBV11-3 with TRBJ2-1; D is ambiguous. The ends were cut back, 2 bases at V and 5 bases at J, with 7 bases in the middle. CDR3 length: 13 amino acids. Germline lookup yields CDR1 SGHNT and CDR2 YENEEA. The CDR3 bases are TGTGCCAGCAGCTTACGGGTAAACAATGAGCAGTTCTTC. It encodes CASSLRVNNEQFF.

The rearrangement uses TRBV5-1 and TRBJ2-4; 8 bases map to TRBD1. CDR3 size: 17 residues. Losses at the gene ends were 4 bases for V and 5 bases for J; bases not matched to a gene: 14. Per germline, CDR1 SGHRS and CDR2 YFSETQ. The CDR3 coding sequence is TGCGCCAGCAGCAGTCAGACAGGGGTTGTTCCGCAAAACATTCAGTACTTC. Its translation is CASSSQTGVVPQNIQYF.

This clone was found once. CDR3 in amino acids: CASSVRQPEVDEQFF. CDR3 nucleotides: TGTGCCAGCAGTGTACGACAACCGGAGGTCGATGAGCAGTTCTTC. This rearrangement joins TRBV2 to TRBJ2-1, with D possibly matching TRBD2 (5 bases). The CDR3 extends over 15 amino acids. Germline CDR1 is SNHLY and CDR2 is FYNNEI. V lost 4 bases and J 8 bases, leaving 18 bases between the germline ends. Looking up the rest from reference TRBV2 and TRBJ2-1 gives the full variable domain: EPEVTQTPSHQVTQMGQEVILRCVPISNHLYFYWYRQILGQKVEFLVSFYNNEISEKSEIFDDQFSVERPDGSNFTLKIRSTKLEDSAMYFCASSVRQPEVDEQFFGPGTRLTVL.

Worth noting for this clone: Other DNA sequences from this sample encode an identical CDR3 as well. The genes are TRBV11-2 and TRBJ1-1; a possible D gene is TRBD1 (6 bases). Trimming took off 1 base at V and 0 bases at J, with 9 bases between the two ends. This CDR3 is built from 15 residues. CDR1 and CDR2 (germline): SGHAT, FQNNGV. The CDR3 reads CASSLAGTLNTEAFF. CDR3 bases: TGTGCCAGCAGCTTAGCCGGGACACTGAACACTGAAGCTTTCTTT.

The CDR3 region has the DNA TGTGCCAGCAGTCCGGGACAGGGCTCGGCAGATACGCAGTATTTT. Its protein is CASSPGQGSADTQYF. This chain links TRBV27 with TRBJ2-3, with 9 bases fitting TRBD1. The CDR3 sequence is 15 residues long. From germline, CDR1 is MNHEY and CDR2 SMNVEV (reference sequence). V shed 5 bases and J 4 bases; nucleotides not matched to a gene: 7.

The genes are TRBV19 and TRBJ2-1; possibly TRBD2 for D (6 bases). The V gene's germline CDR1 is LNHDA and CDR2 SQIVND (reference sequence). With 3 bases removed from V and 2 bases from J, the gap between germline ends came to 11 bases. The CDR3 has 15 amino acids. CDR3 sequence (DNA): TGTGCCAGTAGTATGACGGGAGAGGCCTACAATGAGCAGTTCTTC. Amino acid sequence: CASSMTGEAYNEQFF.

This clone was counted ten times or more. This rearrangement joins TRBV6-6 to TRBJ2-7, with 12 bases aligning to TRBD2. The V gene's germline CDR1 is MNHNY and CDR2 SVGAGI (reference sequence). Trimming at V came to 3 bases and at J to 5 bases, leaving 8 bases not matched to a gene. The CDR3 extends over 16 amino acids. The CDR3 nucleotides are TGTGCCAGCAGTTATGCGACTAGCGGGAGATTAAACGAGCAGTACTTC. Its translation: CASSYATSGRLNEQYF.

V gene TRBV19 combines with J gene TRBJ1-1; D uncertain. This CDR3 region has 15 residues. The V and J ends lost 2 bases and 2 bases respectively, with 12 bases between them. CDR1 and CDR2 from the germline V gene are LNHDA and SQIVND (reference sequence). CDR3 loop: CASSIYPAGNTEAFF. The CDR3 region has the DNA TGTGCCAGTAGTATATACCCCGCAGGCAACACTGAAGCTTTCTTT.

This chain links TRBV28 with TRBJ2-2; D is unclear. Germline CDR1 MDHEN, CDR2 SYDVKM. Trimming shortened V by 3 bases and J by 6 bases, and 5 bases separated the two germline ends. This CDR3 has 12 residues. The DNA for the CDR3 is TGTGCCAGCAGTTTTCAGGCCGGGGAGCTGTTTTTT. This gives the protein CASSFQAGELFF.

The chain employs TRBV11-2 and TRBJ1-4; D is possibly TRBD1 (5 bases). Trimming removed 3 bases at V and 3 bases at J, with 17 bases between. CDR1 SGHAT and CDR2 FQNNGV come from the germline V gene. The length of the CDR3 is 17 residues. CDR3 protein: CASSLGVGGRSNEKLFF. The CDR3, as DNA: TGTGCCAGCAGCTTGGGAGTGGGGGGGAGGTCTAATGAAAAACTGTTTTTT.

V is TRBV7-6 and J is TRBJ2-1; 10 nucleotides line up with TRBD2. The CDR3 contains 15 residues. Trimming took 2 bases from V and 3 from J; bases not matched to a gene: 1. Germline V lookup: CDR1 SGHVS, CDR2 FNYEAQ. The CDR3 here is CASSLTSGNYNEQFF. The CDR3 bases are TGTGCCAGCAGCTTAACTAGCGGGAACTACAATGAGCAGTTCTTC.

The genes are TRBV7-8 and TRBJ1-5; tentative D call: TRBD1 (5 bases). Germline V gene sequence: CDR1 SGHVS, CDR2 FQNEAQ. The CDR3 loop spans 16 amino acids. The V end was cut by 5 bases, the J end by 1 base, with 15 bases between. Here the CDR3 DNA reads TGTGCCAGCAGCCCATCCTCCAGGACAAGCAATCAGCCCCAGCATTTT. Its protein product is CASSPSSRTSNQPQHF.

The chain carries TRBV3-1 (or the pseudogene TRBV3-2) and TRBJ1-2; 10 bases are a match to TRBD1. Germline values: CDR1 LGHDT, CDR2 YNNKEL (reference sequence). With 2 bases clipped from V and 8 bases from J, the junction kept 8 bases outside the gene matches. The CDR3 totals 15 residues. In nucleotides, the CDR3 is TGTGCCAGCAGCCAAACGAGGGACAGGGGAAGCGGCTACACCTTC. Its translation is CASSQTRDRGSGYTF.

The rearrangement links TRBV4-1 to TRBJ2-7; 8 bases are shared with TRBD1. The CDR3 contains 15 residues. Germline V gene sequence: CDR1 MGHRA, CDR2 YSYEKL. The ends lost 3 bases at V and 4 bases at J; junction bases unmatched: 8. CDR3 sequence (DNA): TGCGCCAGCAGCCAGACAGGGGCGGAAACTTACGAGCAGTACTTC. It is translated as CASSQTGAETYEQYF.

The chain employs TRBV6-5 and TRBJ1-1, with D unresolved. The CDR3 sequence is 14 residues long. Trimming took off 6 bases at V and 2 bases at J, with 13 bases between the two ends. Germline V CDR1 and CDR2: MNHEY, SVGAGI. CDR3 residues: CASSWEGFNTEAFF. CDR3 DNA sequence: TGTGCCAGCAGCTGGGAGGGCTTTAACACTGAAGCTTTCTTT.

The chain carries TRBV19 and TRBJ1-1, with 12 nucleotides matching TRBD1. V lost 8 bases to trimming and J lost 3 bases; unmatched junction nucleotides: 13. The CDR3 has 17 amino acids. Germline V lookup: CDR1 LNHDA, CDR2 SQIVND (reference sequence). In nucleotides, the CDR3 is TGTGCCAGTTTCGTTTGGGGACAGGGGGCTCGGGACACTGAAGCTTTCTTT. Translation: CASFVWGQGARDTEAFF.

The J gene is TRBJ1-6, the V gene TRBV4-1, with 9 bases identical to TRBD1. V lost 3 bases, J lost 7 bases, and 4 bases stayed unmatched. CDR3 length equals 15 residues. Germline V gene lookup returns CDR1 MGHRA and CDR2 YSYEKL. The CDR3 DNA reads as TGCGCCAGCAGCCAGGGACAGGGCACAAATTCACCCCTCCACTTT. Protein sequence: CASSQGQGTNSPLHF.